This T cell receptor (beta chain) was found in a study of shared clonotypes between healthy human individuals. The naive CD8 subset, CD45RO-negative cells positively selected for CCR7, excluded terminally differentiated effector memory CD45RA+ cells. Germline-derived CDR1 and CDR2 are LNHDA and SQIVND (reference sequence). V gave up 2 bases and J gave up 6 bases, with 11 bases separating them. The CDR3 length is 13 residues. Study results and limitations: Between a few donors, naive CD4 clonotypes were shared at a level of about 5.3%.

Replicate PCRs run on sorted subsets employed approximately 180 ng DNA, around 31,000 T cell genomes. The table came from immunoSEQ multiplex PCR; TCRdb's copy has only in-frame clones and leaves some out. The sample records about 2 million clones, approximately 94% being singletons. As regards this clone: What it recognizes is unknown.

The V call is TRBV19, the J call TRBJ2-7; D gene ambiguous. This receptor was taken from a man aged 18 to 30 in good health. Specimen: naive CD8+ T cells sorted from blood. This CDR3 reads CASSIYGSAEQYF. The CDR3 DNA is TGTGCCAGTAGTATATATGGTTCTGCCGAGCAGTACTTC.